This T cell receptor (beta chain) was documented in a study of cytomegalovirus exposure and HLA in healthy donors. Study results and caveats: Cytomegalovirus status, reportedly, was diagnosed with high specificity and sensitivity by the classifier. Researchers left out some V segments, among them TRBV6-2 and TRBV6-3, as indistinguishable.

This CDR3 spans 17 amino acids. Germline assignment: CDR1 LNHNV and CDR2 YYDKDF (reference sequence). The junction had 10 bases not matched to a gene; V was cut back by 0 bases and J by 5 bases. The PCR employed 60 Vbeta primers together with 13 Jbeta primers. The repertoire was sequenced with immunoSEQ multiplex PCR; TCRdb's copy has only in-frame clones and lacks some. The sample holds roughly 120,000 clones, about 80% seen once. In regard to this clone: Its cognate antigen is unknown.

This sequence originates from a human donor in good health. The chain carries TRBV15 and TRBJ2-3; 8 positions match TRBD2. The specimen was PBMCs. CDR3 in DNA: TGTGCCACCAGCAGAGATCTGGGAGCGGGGGTTGGAGATACGCAGTATTTT. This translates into CATSRDLGAGVGDTQYF.